This is a list of T cell receptor beta chains from one sample in a study of blood T cell repertoires in COVID-19. Here immunoSEQ multiplex PCR was the method, and the copy in TCRdb shows in-frame clones only, minus some. This sample yields over 150,000 clones, of which 70% to 90% are seen a single time; roughly a sixth belongs to the top ten. The sequenced sample consisted of peripheral blood. All receptors come from a man in his fifties or sixties with COVID-19, enrolled during active disease. CDR3s include the opening cysteine and the closing phenylalanine or tryptophan. The order of the fields is D gene, V gene, clone size, J gene, CDR3 DNA, CDR3 protein. D genes are given only for firm matches. For some rows the clone size is stated as once, few or many, or as a class when expanded; others skip it.

d_gene: NA
v_gene: TRBV23-1
abundance: once
j_gene: TRBJ2-7
CDR3nt: TGCGCCAGCAGTCAGGGTCAGGGGGGCTACGAGCAGTACTTC
CDR3aa: CASSQGQGGYEQYF

d_gene: NA
v_gene: TRBV6-2/TRBV6-3
abundance: few
j_gene: TRBJ1-6
CDR3nt: TGTGCCAGCAGCCCTTCCCGACAGCGTTCACCCCTCCACTTT
CDR3aa: CASSPSRQRSPLHF

d_gene: TRBD2
v_gene: TRBV24-1
abundance: NA
j_gene: TRBJ2-1
CDR3nt: TGTGCCACCAGTGATTTGGTCTCAGCGATCCGGGGGGATGAGCAGTTCTTC
CDR3aa: CATSDLVSAIRGDEQFF

d_gene: NA
v_gene: TRBV18
abundance: NA
j_gene: TRBJ1-5
CDR3nt: TGTGCCAGCTCACCACCGAACCCGGGCAGGGTGAATCAGCCCCAGCATTTT
CDR3aa: CASSPPNPGRVNQPQHF

d_gene: TRBD2
v_gene: TRBV10-3
abundance: NA
j_gene: TRBJ2-1
CDR3nt: TGTGCCATCAGTGGAGTTGCGGGAGGGTCATCTGAGCAGTTCTTC
CDR3aa: CAISGVAGGSSEQFF

d_gene: TRBD1
v_gene: TRBV2
abundance: NA
j_gene: TRBJ2-7
CDR3nt: TGTGCCAGCAGTTCCGGGACAGGGGAATCCTACGAGCAGTACTTC
CDR3aa: CASSSGTGESYEQYF

d_gene: NA
v_gene: TRBV5-4
abundance: NA
j_gene: TRBJ2-7
CDR3nt: TGTGCCAGCAGCTCCAGCCCAGACAGGACCAACTACGAGCAGTACTTC
CDR3aa: CASSSSPDRTNYEQYF

d_gene: NA
v_gene: TRBV11-1
abundance: NA
j_gene: TRBJ2-5
CDR3nt: TGTGCCAGCAGCTTCCTGAGGGCGGGGACTGTCGAGACCCAGTACTTC
CDR3aa: CASSFLRAGTVETQYF

d_gene: TRBD1
v_gene: TRBV11-2
abundance: once
j_gene: TRBJ2-7
CDR3nt: TGTGCCAGCAGCTGGGACAGGATCTACGAGCAGTACTTC
CDR3aa: CASSWDRIYEQYF

d_gene: NA
v_gene: TRBV12-3/TRBV12-4
abundance: NA
j_gene: TRBJ1-1
CDR3nt: TGTGCCAGCATCTACAGGGACACTGAAGCTTTCTTT
CDR3aa: CASIYRDTEAFF

d_gene: TRBD1
v_gene: TRBV6-5
abundance: once
j_gene: TRBJ1-2
CDR3nt: TGTGCCAGCAGTTTCAACAGGGGACTGAGCTACACCTTC
CDR3aa: CASSFNRGLSYTF

d_gene: NA
v_gene: TRBV12-3/TRBV12-4
abundance: NA
j_gene: TRBJ2-7
CDR3nt: TGTGCCAGCAGCCCTCTTTACGAGCAGTACTTC
CDR3aa: CASSPLYEQYF

d_gene: TRBD1
v_gene: TRBV6-5
abundance: once
j_gene: TRBJ1-4
CDR3nt: TGTGCCAGCAGTAAGGGACAGGGGGCTTTTGAAAAACTGTTTTTT
CDR3aa: CASSKGQGAFEKLFF

d_gene: TRBD1
v_gene: TRBV4-2
abundance: NA
j_gene: TRBJ2-2
CDR3nt: TGTGCCAGCAGCCCCGGGGGGGCCGGACAGGGGGCAGGGTGGCGTCACTCGAACACCGGGGAGCTGTTTTTT
CDR3aa: CASSPGGAGQGAGWRHSNTGELFF

d_gene: NA
v_gene: TRBV6-6
abundance: NA
j_gene: TRBJ2-7
CDR3nt: TGTGCCAGCAGTTCAACAGGGATGTACGAGCAGTACTTC
CDR3aa: CASSSTGMYEQYF

d_gene: NA
v_gene: TRBV5-1
abundance: once
j_gene: TRBJ1-2
CDR3nt: TGCGCCAGCAGCTTGAACCGCGTAAACTCTGGCTACACCTTC
CDR3aa: CASSLNRVNSGYTF

d_gene: NA
v_gene: TRBV9
abundance: NA
j_gene: TRBJ1-3
CDR3nt: TGTGCCAGCAGCGTAGATCCGGGTCTCGTAAGAAACACCATATATTTT
CDR3aa: CASSVDPGLVRNTIYF

d_gene: NA
v_gene: TRBV15
abundance: NA
j_gene: TRBJ2-2
CDR3nt: TGTGCCACCAGCAGAGTAAAAGGGGAAGCCGGGGAGCTGTTTTTT
CDR3aa: CATSRVKGEAGELFF

d_gene: NA
v_gene: TRBV15
abundance: NA
j_gene: TRBJ1-2
CDR3nt: TGTGCCACCAGCAGAGATCTAATTACAGGAGCTAACTATGGCTACACCTTC
CDR3aa: CATSRDLITGANYGYTF

d_gene: NA
v_gene: TRBV19
abundance: NA
j_gene: TRBJ2-7
CDR3nt: TGTGCCAGTAGTCGGAAACAGGGCGACGAGCAGTACTTC
CDR3aa: CASSRKQGDEQYF

d_gene: NA
v_gene: TRBV14
abundance: NA
j_gene: TRBJ2-7
CDR3nt: TGTGCCAGCAGCCAAGTGGAGTTTGGCGAGCAGTACTTC
CDR3aa: CASSQVEFGEQYF

d_gene: TRBD1
v_gene: TRBV18
abundance: NA
j_gene: TRBJ2-1
CDR3nt: TGTGCCAGCTCACCCATGGACAGGGGGCTCTACAATGAGCAGTTCTTC
CDR3aa: CASSPMDRGLYNEQFF

d_gene: TRBD2
v_gene: TRBV4-2
abundance: NA
j_gene: TRBJ2-1
CDR3nt: TGTGCCAGCAGCCAAGATCTTGGGTCTAGCGGGAGTAATGAGCAGTTCTTC
CDR3aa: CASSQDLGSSGSNEQFF

d_gene: NA
v_gene: TRBV28
abundance: NA
j_gene: TRBJ1-5
CDR3nt: TGTGCCAGCAGCCAGATTCAGGGGTGGGAGAGCAATCAGCCCCAGCATTTT
CDR3aa: CASSQIQGWESNQPQHF

d_gene: NA
v_gene: TRBV6-5
abundance: NA
j_gene: TRBJ2-7
CDR3nt: TGTGCCAGCAGTCCTCTCCCTTTCTACGAGCAGTACTTC
CDR3aa: CASSPLPFYEQYF

d_gene: TRBD1
v_gene: TRBV5-1
abundance: NA
j_gene: TRBJ1-1
CDR3nt: TGCGCCAGCAGTTTACAGGGGATGGGGACTGAAGCTTTCTTT
CDR3aa: CASSLQGMGTEAFF

d_gene: NA
v_gene: TRBV12-3/TRBV12-4
abundance: NA
j_gene: TRBJ1-1
CDR3nt: TGTGCCAGCAGGGAGCAGGGAACTGAAGCTTTCTTT
CDR3aa: CASREQGTEAFF

d_gene: TRBD1
v_gene: TRBV4-1
abundance: NA
j_gene: TRBJ1-1
CDR3nt: TGCGCCAGCAGCCAAGTTCCCCCCGAGACAGGGTACACTGAAGCTTTCTTT
CDR3aa: CASSQVPPETGYTEAFF

d_gene: TRBD1
v_gene: TRBV18
abundance: NA
j_gene: TRBJ1-5
CDR3nt: TGTGCCAGCTCACTCCGACAGGGGAATCAGCCCCAGCATTTT
CDR3aa: CASSLRQGNQPQHF

d_gene: TRBD1
v_gene: TRBV18
abundance: NA
j_gene: TRBJ1-1
CDR3nt: TGTGCCAGCTCACCCTACGGACAGGGGCTGAACACTGAAGCTTTCTTT
CDR3aa: CASSPYGQGLNTEAFF

d_gene: NA
v_gene: TRBV6-2/TRBV6-3
abundance: NA
j_gene: TRBJ1-1
CDR3nt: TGTGCCAGCAGTTACGGGCAGTACACTGAAGCTTTCTTT
CDR3aa: CASSYGQYTEAFF

d_gene: TRBD2
v_gene: TRBV11-2
abundance: NA
j_gene: TRBJ2-7
CDR3nt: TGTGCCAGCAGCTTCCCGACTAGCGGGAGATACGAGCAGTACTTC
CDR3aa: CASSFPTSGRYEQYF

d_gene: TRBD1
v_gene: TRBV5-5
abundance: few
j_gene: TRBJ1-5
CDR3nt: TGTGCCAGCAGCCCGACAGGGATGGTCAGCAATCAGCCCCAGCATTTT
CDR3aa: CASSPTGMVSNQPQHF

d_gene: TRBD1
v_gene: TRBV19
abundance: once
j_gene: TRBJ1-6
CDR3nt: TGTGCCAGTAGTATCGCCCCGGGACAGGGGCAGTCACCCCTCCACTTT
CDR3aa: CASSIAPGQGQSPLHF

d_gene: TRBD2
v_gene: TRBV18
abundance: NA
j_gene: TRBJ2-7
CDR3nt: TGTGCCAGCTCACCACCGGGACTAGCGGGAGCCTACGAGCAGTACTTC
CDR3aa: CASSPPGLAGAYEQYF

d_gene: TRBD2
v_gene: TRBV2
abundance: NA
j_gene: TRBJ2-7
CDR3nt: TGTGCCAGCAGTCGCGGACTAGCTGTGAGCTACGAGCAGTACTTC
CDR3aa: CASSRGLAVSYEQYF

d_gene: TRBD2
v_gene: TRBV3-1/TRBV3-2
abundance: NA
j_gene: TRBJ2-7
CDR3nt: TGTGCCAGCAGCCAAGGACTAGCGGGGGCTGGCTACGAGCAGTACTTC
CDR3aa: CASSQGLAGAGYEQYF

d_gene: TRBD1
v_gene: TRBV3-1/TRBV3-2
abundance: NA
j_gene: TRBJ1-4
CDR3nt: TGTGCCAGCAGCTCCCGACAGGGGGCTAATGAAAAACTGTTTTTT
CDR3aa: CASSSRQGANEKLFF

d_gene: NA
v_gene: TRBV9
abundance: NA
j_gene: TRBJ1-1
CDR3nt: TGTGCCAGCAGCGTAGGGACCAGGGTGGCTGAAGCTTTCTTT
CDR3aa: CASSVGTRVAEAFF

d_gene: TRBD1
v_gene: TRBV18
abundance: NA
j_gene: TRBJ1-2
CDR3nt: TGTGCCAGCTCCGCAGGGACAGGCGGAGATGGCTACACCTTC
CDR3aa: CASSAGTGGDGYTF

d_gene: TRBD2
v_gene: TRBV5-4
abundance: NA
j_gene: TRBJ2-3
CDR3nt: TGTGCCAGCAGCACCGGGACTAGGCCAAAGCAGTATTTT
CDR3aa: CASSTGTRPKQYF

d_gene: NA
v_gene: TRBV7-9
abundance: NA
j_gene: TRBJ1-6
CDR3nt: TGTGCCAGCAGCCGAGACAGCCCCTATAATTCACCCCTCCACTTT
CDR3aa: CASSRDSPYNSPLHF

d_gene: NA
v_gene: TRBV19
abundance: few
j_gene: TRBJ1-5
CDR3nt: TGTGCCAGTAGCCGAGAGCCCAGCAATCAGCCCCAGCATTTT
CDR3aa: CASSREPSNQPQHF

d_gene: TRBD2
v_gene: TRBV3-1/TRBV3-2
abundance: NA
j_gene: TRBJ2-1
CDR3nt: TGTGCCAGCAGCCAGTTCCAGCGGGAGGGCCCCGGGCAGTTCTTC
CDR3aa: CASSQFQREGPGQFF

d_gene: NA
v_gene: TRBV6-5
abundance: NA
j_gene: TRBJ2-5
CDR3nt: TGTGCCAGCAGTTCAAGGGGACAAGAGACCCAGTACTTC
CDR3aa: CASSSRGQETQYF

d_gene: TRBD1
v_gene: TRBV5-1
abundance: NA
j_gene: TRBJ2-3
CDR3nt: TGCGCCAGCAGCCCGGACAGGGTACCTACAGATACGCAGTATTTT
CDR3aa: CASSPDRVPTDTQYF

d_gene: TRBD1
v_gene: TRBV29-1
abundance: once
j_gene: TRBJ2-7
CDR3nt: TGCAGCGTTGAAGATCACAGGGGGGTTAGCGAGCAGTACTTC
CDR3aa: CSVEDHRGVSEQYF

d_gene: NA
v_gene: TRBV19
abundance: many
j_gene: TRBJ2-7
CDR3nt: TGTGCCAGTAGTAAAGCGGTCTCCTACGAGCAGTACTTC
CDR3aa: CASSKAVSYEQYF

d_gene: TRBD1
v_gene: TRBV28
abundance: NA
j_gene: TRBJ1-3
CDR3nt: TGTGCCAGCAAAAATACAGGGGGCTCTGGAAACACCATATATTTT
CDR3aa: CASKNTGGSGNTIYF

d_gene: TRBD1
v_gene: TRBV6-5
abundance: once
j_gene: TRBJ2-3
CDR3nt: TGTGCCAGCAGAGCCGGGACAGGGGGGGATACGCAGTATTTT
CDR3aa: CASRAGTGGDTQYF

d_gene: TRBD2
v_gene: TRBV5-4
abundance: NA
j_gene: TRBJ2-7
CDR3nt: TGTGCCAGCAGCACTGGGGGGAGGGCCGTCGAGCAGTACTTC
CDR3aa: CASSTGGRAVEQYF

d_gene: NA
v_gene: TRBV27
abundance: NA
j_gene: TRBJ2-6
CDR3nt: TGTGCCAGCAGGACAGGCGATAGGCCTGGGGCCAACGTCCTGACTTTC
CDR3aa: CASRTGDRPGANVLTF